This section outlines one T cell receptor beta chain sequence together with its context. Its specificity is not known. The assay was immunoSEQ multiplex PCR, and TCRdb's table has in-frame clones only and misses some. The sample lists about 140,000 clones, over 75% seen once, with approximately 4.5% in the top ten. The data are from a study of T cell responses to AZD1222 COVID-19 vaccine. Study-wide points: The reported proportion of spike-specific TCRs targeting unmutated variant regions was nearly half. It should be noted that donors were predominantly white British and more often female, and clonal diversity was possibly underestimated. CD4 TCRs associated with vaccination spanned spike, dominating at 160-218 and 743-854. Two AZD1222 doses significantly raised spike-specific TCR breadth and depth over controls.

The specimen comprised peripheral blood, sampled on day 0 of AZD1222 vaccination. The clonotype was recovered from an adult in good health.

CDR3 region: CASSQGLAGSDTQYF. The CDR3 DNA reads TGTGCCAGCAGCCAAGGACTAGCGGGATCAGATACGCAGTATTTT. V is TRBV4-2 and J is TRBJ2-3; 11 bases are a match to TRBD2. The germline CDR1 and CDR2 sequences are LGHNA and YNFKEQ. The CDR3 totals 15 residues. V gave up 1 base and J gave up 4 bases; unmatched junction bases: 1.